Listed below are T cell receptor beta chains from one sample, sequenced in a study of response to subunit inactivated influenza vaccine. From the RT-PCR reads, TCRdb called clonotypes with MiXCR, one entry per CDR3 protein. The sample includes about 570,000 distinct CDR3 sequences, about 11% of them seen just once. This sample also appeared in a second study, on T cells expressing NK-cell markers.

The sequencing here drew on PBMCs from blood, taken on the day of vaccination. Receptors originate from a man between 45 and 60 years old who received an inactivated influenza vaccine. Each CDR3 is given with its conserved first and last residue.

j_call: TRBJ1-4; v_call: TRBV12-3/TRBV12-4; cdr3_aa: CASQRDTVPGEKLFF
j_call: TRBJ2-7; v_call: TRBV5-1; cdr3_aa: CASSLVQDGYEQYF
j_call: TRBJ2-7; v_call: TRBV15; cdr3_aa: CATSSRGGPWVEQYF
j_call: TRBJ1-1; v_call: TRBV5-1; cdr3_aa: CASSLAGTTEAFF
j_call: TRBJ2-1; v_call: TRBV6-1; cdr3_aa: CASRSGRAWEQFF
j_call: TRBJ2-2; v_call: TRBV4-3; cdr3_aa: CASSQVTTGELFF
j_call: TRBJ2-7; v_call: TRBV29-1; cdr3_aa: CSVTGTSQQYF
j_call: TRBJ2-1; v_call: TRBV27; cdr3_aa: CATSQGGSLYGHNEQFF
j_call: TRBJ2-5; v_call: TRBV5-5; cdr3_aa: CASSSGQLLYQETQYF
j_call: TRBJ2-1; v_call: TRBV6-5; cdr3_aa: CASSNRGRNYNEQFF
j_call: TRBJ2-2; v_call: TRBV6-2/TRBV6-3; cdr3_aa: CATKGLAANTGELFF
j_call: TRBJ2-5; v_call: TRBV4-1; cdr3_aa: CASSQVGTAGETQYF
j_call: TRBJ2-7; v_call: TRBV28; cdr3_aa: CASFGTPWYEQYF
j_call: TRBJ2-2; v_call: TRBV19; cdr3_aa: CASSPQIFVTGELFF
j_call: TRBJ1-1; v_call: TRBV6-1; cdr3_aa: CASSRQNLREAFF
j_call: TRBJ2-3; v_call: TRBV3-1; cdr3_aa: CASSQARGAGTDTQYF
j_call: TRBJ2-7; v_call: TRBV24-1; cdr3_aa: CATIEKQTYEQYF
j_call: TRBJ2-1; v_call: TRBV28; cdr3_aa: CASISRLAGNEQFF
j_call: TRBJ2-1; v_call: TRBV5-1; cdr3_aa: CASSLKAGQGANEQFF
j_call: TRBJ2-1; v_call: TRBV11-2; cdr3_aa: CASSLWRGDNEQFF
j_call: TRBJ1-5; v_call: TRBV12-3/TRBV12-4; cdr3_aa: CASSLGQREPQHF